One sample yielded the 2 T cell receptor beta chains listed below, sequenced in a study of blood T cell repertoires in COVID-19. Produced via immunoSEQ multiplex PCR; TCRdb's table is partial and in-frame only. The table has some 180,000 clones, 84% seen once. The sequencing input was peripheral blood. The receptor source for this set is an older man with active or convalescent COVID-19.

The rearrangement joins TRBV14 to TRBJ2-7, with D tentatively TRBD2 (5 bases). The CDR3 runs 15 residues. Germline values: CDR1 SGHDN, CDR2 FVKESK. The V end lost 4 bases, the J end lost 4 bases, and 17 bases lay between the germline ends. The CDR3 here is CASSRGSRRIYEQYF. The CDR3 nucleotides read TGTGCCAGCAGCCGAGGGTCCCGAAGAATTTACGAGCAGTACTTC.

The chain combines TRBV30 with TRBJ1-2; perhaps TRBD1 as D (6 bases). CDR1 GTSNPN and CDR2 SVGIG come from the germline V gene (reference sequence). The ends were cut back, 5 bases at V and 3 bases at J, with 16 bases in the middle. This CDR3 spans 14 amino acids. The CDR3 region has the DNA TGTGCCTGGGCCAACACAGGGTGGGACTATGGCTACACCTTC. It is translated as CAWANTGWDYGYTF.